This T cell receptor beta chain was recovered during a study of early T cells in non-severe SARS-CoV-2 infection. The CDR3 contains 14 residues. CDR1 is SEHNR and CDR2 is FQNEAQ in the germline V gene (reference sequence). V gave up 5 bases and J gave up 8 bases, with 15 bases separating them. This clonotype was observed many times. Antigen specificity is unknown. Separate cDNA molecules each had unique molecular identifiers attached to them. In TCRdb, the 5' RACE reads were re-called with MiXCR into one record per CDR3 protein. The data contain tens of thousands of distinct CDR3 sequences, around 4% of them seen just once; the ten biggest clones take up about an eighth. Overall study results and limits: Missing private and CD4 specificities, VDJdb matching favored anti-spike CD8 responses.

This rearrangement joins TRBV7-9 to TRBJ1-4, with D unclear. The source of this sequence is an adult who was a healthcare worker with PCR-confirmed SARS-CoV-2 infection or an uninfected control (not recorded which). What was sequenced was whole blood. Here the CDR3 DNA reads TGTGCCAGCAGCCCCGGGTTGTCCAGCGAAAAACTGTTTTTT. Translated, it gives CASSPGLSSEKLFF. Looking up the rest from reference TRBV7-9 and TRBJ1-4 gives the full variable domain: DTGVSQNPRHKITKRGQNVTFRCDPISEHNRLYWYRQTLGQGPEFLTYFQNEAQLEKSRLLSDRFSAERPKGSFSTLEIQRTEQGDSAMYLCASSPGLSSEKLFFGSGTQLSVL.